The 26 T cell receptor beta chains below all came from one sample that was sequenced in a study of blood T cell repertoires in COVID-19. TCRdb's copy holds only in-frame clones and misses some; the assay was immunoSEQ multiplex PCR. Among roughly 62,000 clones, approximately 79% were seen once, and the ten largest hold 20%. The material sequenced was peripheral blood. Receptors were obtained from an elderly woman with active or convalescent COVID-19.

Points on this clone: This sample also contains other DNA sequences that code for the same CDR3. The chain has TRBV5-1 and TRBJ1-1, with no clear D. This CDR3 contains 15 residues. Germline lookup yields CDR1 SGHRS and CDR2 YFSETQ. V was cut by 0 bases and J by 1 base, with 10 bases left in between. CDR3 loop: CASSLVVEGNTEAFF. The CDR3 DNA reads TGCGCCAGCAGCTTGGTTGTGGAGGGGAACACTGAAGCTTTCTTT.

V gene TRBV9 combines with J gene TRBJ1-3; TRBD1 agrees at 7 bases. V dropped 4 bases and J dropped 0; count of bases not matched to a gene: 7. Germline V gene data show CDR1 as SGDLS and CDR2 as YYNGEE. The length of the CDR3 is 16 residues. In DNA, the CDR3 is TGTGCCAGCAGCCTCAGACAGGGTTACTCTGGAAACACCATATATTTT. Translating it yields CASSLRQGYSGNTIYF. Supplemented by reference TRBV9 and TRBJ1-3, the full variable domain reads DSGVTQTPKHLITATGQRVTLRCSPRSGDLSVYWYQQSLDQGLQFLIQYYNGEERAKGNILERFSAQQFPDLHSELNLSSLELGDSALYFCASSLRQGYSGNTIYFGEGSWLTVV.

This chain joins TRBV5-1 and TRBJ1-6, with 7 bases identical to TRBD1. Germline assignment: CDR1 SGHRS and CDR2 YFSETQ. The ends lost 6 bases at V and 9 bases at J; junction bases unmatched: 12. The length of the CDR3 is 15 residues. CDR3 DNA: TGCGCCAGCAACTTATCAGGGGGTCAGAGTTCACCCCTCCACTTT. Protein sequence: CASNLSGGQSSPLHF.

The rearrangement links TRBV27 to TRBJ1-5; a weak D match, TRBD1 (5 bases). Trimming left V 5 bases short and J 1 base short, with 15 bases between. Germline V CDR1 and CDR2: MNHEY, SMNVEV (reference sequence). The CDR3 extends over 16 amino acids. The CDR3 DNA reads as TGTGCCAGCAGTCCCACCGCCTCAGGGAGCAATCAGCCCCAGCATTTT. Amino acid sequence: CASSPTASGSNQPQHF.

The rearrangement links TRBV11-2 to TRBJ1-6, with 7 bases matching TRBD1. Looked up from germline, CDR1 is SGHAT and CDR2 is FQNNGV. V was clipped by 4 bases and J by 14 bases; unmatched bases: 8. The CDR3 is 13 residues long. In nucleotides, the CDR3 is TGTGCCAGCAGCTCAAGACAGGGCATCACCCTCCACTTT. Its translation: CASSSRQGITLHF.

The chain couples TRBV18 to TRBJ2-5, with D perhaps matching TRBD1 (5 bases). Germline V gene sequence: CDR1 KGHSH, CDR2 LQKENI. The CDR3 is 17 amino acids. Trimming cost V 1 base and J 2 bases, with 17 bases left between them. CDR3 sequence reads: CASSPRARGTPQETQYF. CDR3 coding DNA: TGTGCCAGCTCACCACGAGCAAGGGGCACCCCACAAGAGACCCAGTACTTC.

This chain uses TRBV7-2 with TRBJ1-5; 9 bases fit TRBD1. The germline V gene encodes CDR1 SGHTA and CDR2 FQGNSA. The length of the CDR3 is 17 residues. V dropped 2 bases and J dropped 4; count of bases not matched to a gene: 9. The CDR3 sequence is CASSLSEDRGPNQPQHF. The CDR3 bases are TGTGCCAGCAGCTTATCGGAGGACAGGGGCCCGAATCAGCCCCAGCATTTT. The variable domain in full, with the rest retrieved from reference TRBV7-2 and TRBJ1-5, is GAGVSQSPSNKVTEKGKDVELRCDPISGHTALYWYRQSLGQGLEFLIYFQGNSAPDKSGLPSDRFSAERTGGSVSTLTIQRTQQEDSAVYLCASSLSEDRGPNQPQHFGDGTRLSIL.

CDR3 amino acids: CASTRGGTNEKLFF. The DNA for the CDR3 is TGTGCCAGCACCCGGGGGGGAACTAATGAAAAACTGTTTTTT. V gene TRBV2 combines with J gene TRBJ1-4, with a possible D match to TRBD1 (5 bases). This CDR3 contains 14 residues. Looked up from germline, CDR1 is SNHLY and CDR2 is FYNNEI. V was cut by 7 bases and J by 1 base, with 10 bases left in between.

The V and J genes are TRBV7-7 and TRBJ2-1; perhaps TRBD1 as D (6 bases). V was pared by 4 bases and J by 6 bases, with 13 bases between. Germline assignment: CDR1 SSHAT and CDR2 FNYEAQ (reference sequence). This CDR3 comprises 14 residues. CDR3 in amino acids: CASSSFTGINEQFF. As DNA, the CDR3 is TGTGCCAGCAGCTCCTTCACAGGGATCAATGAGCAGTTCTTC.

V gene TRBV6-1 combines with J gene TRBJ1-4; TRBD1 matches at 9 bases. There are 18 residues in the CDR3. Germline lookup yields CDR1 MNHNS and CDR2 SASEGT. J was trimmed by 8 bases and V by 4 bases; bases with no gene match: 17. This CDR3 reads CASSARRITGGAEEKLFF. The CDR3 region has the DNA TGTGCCAGCAGTGCACGCCGGATTACAGGGGGCGCTGAGGAAAAACTGTTTTTT.

The gene calls are TRBV5-4 and TRBJ2-3, with D tentatively TRBD2 (5 bases). The CDR3 extends over 17 amino acids. Germline CDR1 is SGHNT and CDR2 is YYREEE (reference sequence). Trimming took off 0 bases at V and 3 bases at J, with 17 bases between the two ends. CDR3 loop: CASSLGTRRAGTDTQYF. DNA for the CDR3: TGTGCCAGCAGCTTGGGGACCCGGCGGGCCGGGACAGATACGCAGTATTTT.

This sequence joins TRBV12-3 or TRBV12-4 and TRBJ1-1, with D hard to call. This CDR3 is built from 11 residues. Trimming stripped 5 bases from V and 7 bases from J, with 8 bases between. The CDR3 DNA follows: TGTGCCAGCAGTCGACATTTTGAAGCTTTCTTT. Protein product: CASSRHFEAFF.

This clone was seen at least ten times. The chain couples TRBV3-1 (or the pseudogene TRBV3-2) to TRBJ2-5; 15 bases are shared with TRBD2. Germline V gene lookup returns CDR1 LGHDT and CDR2 YNNKEL (reference sequence). The CDR3 contains 13 residues. Trimming took 4 bases from V and 11 from J; bases not matched to a gene: 2. The CDR3 DNA reads as TGTGCCAGCAGCCCGGGGACTAGCGGGAGGCAGTACTTC. This codes for CASSPGTSGRQYF.

The chain has TRBV2 and TRBJ1-6; tentatively, D is TRBD1 (6 bases). The germline CDR1 and CDR2 sequences are SNHLY and FYNNEI. The germline V and J ends were trimmed by 8 bases and 7 bases, with 12 bases remaining between them. The CDR3 sequence is 13 residues long. CDR3 bases: TGTGCCAGCCGGGACAATCGAAATTCACCCCTCCACTTT. It codes for CASRDNRNSPLHF.

This clone showed up just a few times. V and J are TRBV29-1 and TRBJ1-4; the match to TRBD1 covers 9 bases. This CDR3 region has 14 residues. V shed 6 bases, J shed 8 bases, and the junction held 10 bases outside the gene matches. Germline CDR1 is SQVTM and CDR2 is ANQGSEA. The DNA for the CDR3 is TGCAGCGTGCCCATGGGGGACAGGGCGGAAAAACTGTTTTTT. Its protein is CSVPMGDRAEKLFF.

The chain joins TRBV5-5 to TRBJ1-5; unclear D gene. The CDR3 length is 13 residues. Trimming removed 0 bases at V and 6 bases at J, with 7 bases between. CDR1 is SGHKS and CDR2 is YYEKEE in the germline V gene (reference sequence). CDR3 sequence reads: CASSLDEVQPQHF. CDR3 nucleotide sequence: TGTGCCAGCAGCTTGGACGAGGTTCAGCCCCAGCATTTT.

This chain connects TRBV4-1 to TRBJ1-2; no clear D. V dropped 0 bases and J dropped 4 bases, with 15 bases sitting between them. The CDR3 totals 16 residues. In germline, CDR1 is MGHRA, CDR2 YSYEKL. CDR3 sequence reads: CASSQDLGGAGYGYTF. In DNA, the CDR3 is TGCGCCAGCAGCCAAGATCTTGGAGGAGCGGGCTATGGCTACACCTTC.

The V gene is TRBV19, the J gene TRBJ2-7; TRBD2 aligns across 7 bases. The germline CDR1 and CDR2 sequences are LNHDA and SQIVND (reference sequence). The J segment lost 2 bases and the V segment lost 5 bases, leaving 9 bases of the junction unmatched. The CDR3 sequence is 15 residues long. As DNA, the CDR3 is TGTGCCAGTAGTGGAGTCGCGGGGGATCCCTACGAGCAGTACTTC. This sequence encodes CASSGVAGDPYEQYF.

This clone was observed a few times. The chain is built from TRBV29-1 and TRBJ1-2; D is unresolved. With 7 bases removed from V and 3 bases from J, the gap between germline ends came to 12 bases. This CDR3 has 12 residues. Looked up from germline, CDR1 is SQVTM and CDR2 is ANQGSEA. CDR3 region: CSAKHSDYGYTF. In nucleotides, the CDR3 is TGCAGCGCCAAACATTCAGACTATGGCTACACCTTC.

The chain is built from TRBV2 and TRBJ1-6; 7 bases map to TRBD1. V lost 2 bases, J lost 4 bases, and 5 bases stayed unmatched. The germline CDR1 and CDR2 sequences are SNHLY and FYNNEI. The CDR3 is 16 residues long. Here the CDR3 reads CASSERTGPYNSPLHF. In DNA form, the CDR3 reads TGTGCCAGCAGTGAAAGGACAGGCCCTTATAATTCACCCCTCCACTTT.

This sequence joins TRBV2 and TRBJ1-2, with D tentatively TRBD1 (6 bases). This CDR3 has 16 amino acids. Germline assignment: CDR1 SNHLY and CDR2 FYNNEI. The V gene lost 2 bases and the J gene lost 1 base, with 14 bases spanning the gap. CDR3 region: CASSESSGGFNYGYTF. CDR3 nucleotide sequence: TGTGCCAGCAGTGAAAGTTCTGGGGGCTTTAACTATGGCTACACCTTC.

The chain has TRBV10-3 and TRBJ2-7; TRBD2 might be the D (5 bases). Germline V gene data show CDR1 as ENHRY and CDR2 as SYGVKD. The CDR3 spans 12 residues. Trimming removed 4 bases at V and 6 bases at J, with 10 bases between. CDR3 sequence (DNA): TGTGCCATCAGTGTACTAGAAGGCGAGCAGTACTTC. This encodes CAISVLEGEQYF.

The CDR3 reads CASSFTSGGEFYNEQFF. As DNA, the CDR3 is TGCGCCAGCAGCTTCACTAGCGGGGGGGAATTCTACAATGAGCAGTTCTTC. The chain combines TRBV5-1 with TRBJ2-1; 13 nucleotides agree with TRBD2. V shed 2 bases, J shed 3 bases, and the junction held 5 bases outside the gene matches. The CDR3 sequence is 17 residues long. Per the germline V gene, CDR1 is SGHRS and CDR2 is YFSETQ.

The chain carries TRBV10-1 and TRBJ2-3; 8 bases fit TRBD2. CDR3 length: 15 amino acids. Trimming removed 3 bases from V and 1 base from J; junction bases left unmatched: 3. Germline CDR1 reads WNHNN; CDR2 reads SYGVQD (reference sequence). The CDR3 sequence is CASSDPAGGTDTQYF. The CDR3 region has the DNA TGCGCCAGCAGTGATCCAGCGGGGGGCACAGATACGCAGTATTTT.

In this sample, this clone is medium-sized. Written as DNA, the CDR3 is TGTGCCTGGAGCAGAATGGGGGCCTCTGGAAACACCATATATTTT. Residues: CAWSRMGASGNTIYF. V usage is TRBV30 and J usage is TRBJ1-3, with D possibly TRBD1 on 6 matching bases. The V and J ends lost 3 bases and 0 bases respectively, with 12 bases between them. CDR1 and CDR2 (germline): GTSNPN, SVGIG (reference sequence). CDR3 size: 15 residues.

V is TRBV14 and J is TRBJ1-5, with D possibly TRBD1 on 6 matching bases. The CDR3 loop spans 13 amino acids. Germline CDR1 SGHDN, CDR2 FVKESK. V dropped 6 bases and J dropped 6 bases, with 12 bases sitting between them. The CDR3 nucleotides are TGTGCCAGCAGTATGGGGGCCGGTCAGCCCCAGCATTTT. Translated: CASSMGAGQPQHF.